This T cell receptor beta chain stems from a study of T cells in Graves' hyperthyroidism and ophthalmopathy (dated by TCRdb to 2018 to 2020). For the wider study: Peripheral blood was collected at initial diagnosis, before any treatment. For training and testing, the 100 or so patients in the discovery cohort were randomly divided in a 7:3 ratio. Thyroid tissue and blood T-cell repertoires from six Graves' hyperthyroidism patients were also compared in the study. Whether ophthalmopathy could be predicted prospectively was tested in an independent validation cohort made up of fewer than 20 hyperthyroidism patients plus 17 patients who later progressed to ophthalmopathy. After sampling, hyperthyroidism patients received methimazole starting at 30 mg daily, and ophthalmopathy patients received high-dose intravenous methylprednisolone. According to the paper, TCR Vbeta CDR3 sequencing was carried out on some 130 peripheral blood samples, which came from some 41 ophthalmopathy, fewer than 80 hyperthyroidism and about 17 progressor patients. To identify distinguishing TCR V-J signatures, a discovery cohort of 100 or so patients was used, comprising some 45 with Graves' ophthalmopathy and around 57 with stable Graves' hyperthyroidism.

The germline V gene (reference sequence) yields DFQATT for CDR1 and SNEGSKA for CDR2. Trimmed from V: 4 bases; trimmed from J: 0 bases; junction bases lacking a gene match: 7. The CDR3, from cysteine to phenylalanine, totals 16 residues. Only the CDR3 DNA stays, 48 bases, in frame from base 1. The hyperthyroidism patients were between 18 and 65 years old and newly diagnosed, with a disease duration of less than 2 months. Any patient with an uncontrolled infection, another autoimmune disease, pregnancy or lactation was excluded. Diagnoses were established on the basis of clinical symptoms, serum thyroxine and TRAb, thyroid ultrasound, and orbital computed tomography. Blood from progressor patients was drawn when they were first diagnosed with hyperthyroidism, before any ophthalmopathy symptoms appeared. PBMCs were isolated from approximately 10 ml of fresh peripheral blood by Ficoll-Paque density gradient centrifugation. Patients classed as progressors first received a Graves' hyperthyroidism diagnosis and then went on to develop ophthalmopathy during follow-up. Trizol reagent was used to extract total RNA, and RNA quality was then checked on an Agilent 2100 Bioanalyzer.

Overall study outcomes, separate from this receptor: No statistical method was used to fix the sample size in advance, and group allocation was not hidden from the investigators. In validation, progression to ophthalmopathy was predicted by the model with almost 71% sensitivity and 72.22% specificity, a median of roughly 6.4 months before onset. A 13 V-J signature model separated ophthalmopathy from stable hyperthyroidism, with about 90% sensitivity and 81.08% specificity in cross-validation and 80%/75% in testing. Blood samples also contained most of the expanded thyroid clonotypes (frequency above 0.001), which suggests that blood repertoires may reflect thyroid immune responses.

This clonotype appeared many times. Its antigen specificity is not known. Base qualities are not at hand, and no much larger clone is one base apart. TCR beta CDR3 regions were amplified from RNA transcripts. A first-round RT-PCR of the TCR CDR3 used the HTBI primer set with the Qiagen OneStep RT-PCR kit. Libraries were constructed in a second round of multiplex PCR, after which size selection and purification were performed. The libraries were sequenced on an Illumina HiSeq2000 using paired-end 100 bp reads. Under the source paper's analysis protocol: Raw data were processed with SOAPnuke, discarding reads with adapters, uncalled bases, mean Phred below 15, or no exact constant-primer or identifier match. COPE v1.2.5 was used to merge the high-quality paired reads, and each unique nucleotide sequence was defined as a clonotype. MiTCR v1.1 was used to align clonotypes to the IMGT TRBV, TRBD and TRBJ reference segments. Only V-J combinations with frequency above 0.0001, covering 99% to 99.2% of repertoires, were analysed. A TCS score was defined as the ratio of F50 (clonal expansion) to E x V (chaos), with BLOSUM62-based TCRdist applied between CDR3 peptides within each V-J. Welch's t-statistics and random forest reduced just over 500 V-J features to 10 to 15, which were used in a naive Bayes classifier (R e1071). The public reads were reanalyzed by TCRdb: fastp trimming at Q25, MiXCR alignment, in-frame beta chains only. A single entry per CDR3 protein holds the most common genes and DNA from its merged rows. TCRdb, not the authors, supplied the V and J calls. The sample table lists around 290,000 distinct CDR3 sequences, about an eighth of them with a count of one. Together, the top ten hold around 7.9% of the sample.

The sample consisted of blood. The chain links TRBV20-1 with TRBJ2-1; TRBD2 matches 9 bases in the middle. This sequence originates from a woman in her twenties or thirties with Graves' hyperthyroidism that later progressed to Graves' ophthalmopathy. The CDR3: CSAISGRSSSYNEQFF. The DNA reads TGCAGTGCTATTAGCGGGAGATCAAGCTCCTACAATGAGCAGTTCTTC.